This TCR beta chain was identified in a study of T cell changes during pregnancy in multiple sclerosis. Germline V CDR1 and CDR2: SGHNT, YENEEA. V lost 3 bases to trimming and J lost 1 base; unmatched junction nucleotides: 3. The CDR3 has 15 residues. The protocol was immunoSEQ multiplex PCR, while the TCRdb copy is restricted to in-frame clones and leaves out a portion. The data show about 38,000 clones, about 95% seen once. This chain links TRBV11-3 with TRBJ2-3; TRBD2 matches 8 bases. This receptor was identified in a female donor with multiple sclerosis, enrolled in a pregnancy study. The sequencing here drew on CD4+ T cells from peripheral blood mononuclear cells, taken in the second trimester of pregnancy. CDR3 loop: CASSFGGDGTDTQYF. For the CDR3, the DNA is TGTGCCAGCAGCTTCGGGGGGGATGGCACAGATACGCAGTATTTT.